This is a list of T cell receptor beta chains from one sample in a study of blood T cell repertoires in COVID-19. The data were produced by immunoSEQ multiplex PCR, yet TCRdb's version contains in-frame clones alone and is incomplete. The sample yields a few hundred thousand clones, about 90% seen once. The sample taken for sequencing was PBMCs or T cells enriched from blood (not recorded which). These receptors were collected from a woman in her twenties or thirties who had recovered from COVID-19. CDR3s include the opening cysteine and the closing phenylalanine or tryptophan. The order of the fields is CDR3 protein, CDR3 DNA, V gene, clone size, J gene, D gene. A D gene is named only where the DNA matches it firmly. Only some rows state a clone size, as once, few, many or a class for expanded clones.

CASSPRDRGTDTQYF,TGTGCCAGCAGCCCCCGGGACAGGGGCACAGATACGCAGTATTTT,TRBV7-8,.,TRBJ2-3,TRBD1
CASSYGWRRITEAFF,TGTGCCAGCAGCTATGGTTGGCGGAGGATCACTGAAGCTTTCTTT,TRBV5-8,.,TRBJ1-1,.
CASSLGNTGRSYNSPLHF,TGTGCCAGCAGCTTAGGGAATACAGGGCGCTCCTATAATTCACCCCTCCACTTT,TRBV7-2,.,TRBJ1-6,.
CASSWSGGSYGYTF,TGTGCCAGCAGCTGGTCAGGGGGCTCCTATGGCTACACCTTC,TRBV5-8,few,TRBJ1-2,TRBD1
CASRGQGEAEQYF,TGTGCCAGCCGCGGACAGGGTGAGGCCGAGCAGTACTTC,TRBV12-3/TRBV12-4,.,TRBJ2-7,TRBD1
CASISAKSGYEQYF,TGCGCCAGCATCTCCGCGAAATCCGGCTACGAGCAGTACTTC,TRBV4-1,.,TRBJ2-7,.
CAISESRLAGVDTQYF,TGTGCCATCAGTGAGTCGAGACTAGCAGGAGTAGATACGCAGTATTTT,TRBV10-3,.,TRBJ2-3,TRBD2
CASSDRTGGKNYGYTF,TGTGCCAGTAGTGACCGGACAGGGGGTAAGAACTATGGCTACACCTTC,TRBV19,few,TRBJ1-2,TRBD1
CASSDRAGVSGYTF,TGTGCCAGCAGTGATCGGGCGGGGGTGAGTGGCTACACCTTC,TRBV25-1,.,TRBJ1-2,.
CASSHSAGSQETQYF,TGTGCCAGCTCCCACAGTGCGGGGTCCCAAGAGACCCAGTACTTC,TRBV18,.,TRBJ2-5,.